Listed here are 23 T cell receptor beta chains from one sample, sequenced in a study of shared clonotypes between healthy human individuals. Using immunoSEQ multiplex PCR, the repertoire was profiled, and TCRdb retains in-frame clones only, with some absent. The sample consists of just over 2,000,000 clones, 85% to 95% of them appearing once. Sequencing input: naive CD4+ T cells sorted from blood. Subset: CD45RA+ positively selected. Source of these receptors: a young man in good health.

The chain couples TRBV5-1 to TRBJ2-5, with D perhaps TRBD1 (6 bases). Trimming left V 0 bases short and J 4 bases short, with 16 bases between. Germline V gene data show CDR1 as SGHRS and CDR2 as YFSETQ. The CDR3 is made up of 16 amino acids. CDR3 DNA: TGCGCCAGCAGCTTGGGAGTAGGTCAGGGGCTAGAGACCCAGTACTTC. It codes for CASSLGVGQGLETQYF.

Comments on this clone: Germline is not matched at one junction end, which may reflect a read error. The CDR3 DNA is TGTGCCAGCTCATCACCTGGACAGGGGGCGAGGGAGCAGTACTTC. Its translation is CASSSPGQGAREQYF. This rearrangement joins TRBV18 to TRBJ2-7; 11 bases are a match to TRBD1. Germline lookup yields CDR1 KGHSH and CDR2 LQKENI. There are 15 residues in the CDR3. Full variable domain (rest looked up from reference TRBV18 and TRBJ2-7): NAGVMQNPRHLVRRRGQEARLRCSPMKGHSHVYWYRQLPEEGLKFMVYLQKENIIDESGMPKERFSAEFPKEGPSILRIQQVVRGDSAAYFCASSSPGQGAREQYFGPGTRLTVT.

The chain uses TRBV29-1 and TRBJ2-1, with D uncertain. V lost 4 bases and J lost 7, with 8 bases in between. The CDR3 runs to 11 residues. Germline loops: CDR1 SQVTM, CDR2 ANQGSEA. The CDR3 DNA sequence: TGCAGCGTTGGCTCCACAAATGAGCAGTTCTTC. Translation: CSVGSTNEQFF.

This chain links TRBV5-6 with TRBJ2-7; D is possibly TRBD1 (6 bases). The ends were cut back, 6 bases at V and 5 bases at J, with 18 bases in the middle. Germline CDR1 is SGHDT and CDR2 is YYEEEE. There are 14 residues in the CDR3. The CDR3 here is CASTVQGNTHEQYF. Written as DNA, the CDR3 is TGTGCCAGCACCGTACAGGGAAATACTCACGAGCAGTACTTC.

This chain joins TRBV7-9 and TRBJ2-7; 8 bases line up with TRBD2. The junction had 15 bases not matched to a gene; V was cut back by 0 bases and J by 5 bases. The CDR3 is 18 amino acids. From germline, CDR1 is SEHNR and CDR2 FQNEAQ (reference sequence). DNA of the CDR3: TGTGCCAGCAGCTTAGCTGTTCTACTCGGGCGGGAGGCGGACGAGCAGTACTTC. Amino acids: CASSLAVLLGREADEQYF.

Of note for this clone: The sample carries other DNA sequences with the same CDR3. The V call is TRBV7-9, the J call TRBJ2-7, with 9 bases aligning to TRBD2. J gave up 1 base and V 1 base, and 5 bases lay outside the gene matches. The length of the CDR3 is 16 residues. Germline CDR1 SEHNR, CDR2 FQNEAQ (reference sequence). CDR3 sequence reads: CASSLGGGRGSYEQYF. CDR3 sequence (DNA): TGTGCCAGCAGCTTAGGTGGCGGGAGGGGTTCCTACGAGCAGTACTTC. The full variable domain, completed using reference TRBV7-9 and TRBJ2-7, is DTGVSQNPRHKITKRGQNVTFRCDPISEHNRLYWYRQTLGQGPEFLTYFQNEAQLEKSRLLSDRFSAERPKGSFSTLEIQRTEQGDSAMYLCASSLGGGRGSYEQYFGPGTRLTVT.

Worth noting for this clone: Other DNA sequences in this sample translate to the same CDR3. The CDR3 DNA reads as TGTGCCAGCTCACCTTTAGGGCAGGGAAGCAATCAGCCCCAGCATTTT. As protein: CASSPLGQGSNQPQHF. The chain links TRBV18 to TRBJ1-5, with D perhaps TRBD1 (5 bases). V was cut by 3 bases and J by 1 base, with 13 bases left in between. The CDR3 length is 16 residues. Germline-derived CDR1 and CDR2 are KGHSH and LQKENI.

This chain links TRBV19 with TRBJ1-2; tentative D call: TRBD1 (5 bases). Trimming took 3 bases from V and 1 from J, leaving 24 bases between them. The CDR3 runs to 19 residues. Germline values: CDR1 LNHDA, CDR2 SQIVND (reference sequence). The CDR3 loop is CASSIVRTRRKSFNYGYTF. CDR3 nucleotides: TGTGCCAGTAGTATTGTCAGGACAAGGCGGAAATCTTTTAACTATGGCTACACCTTC.

This clone has more than one count but fewer than ten. The genes are TRBV10-3 and TRBJ1-2, with 8 bases aligning to TRBD1. The CDR3 has 10 amino acids. CDR1 and CDR2 from the germline V gene are ENHRY and SYGVKD. Trimming cost V 11 bases and J 6 bases; bases outside gene matches: 2. CDR3 coding DNA: TGTGCCGCAGGGGGCCATGGCTACACCTTC. As protein: CAAGGHGYTF.

This clone appeared a single time. The V gene is TRBV28, the J gene TRBJ1-5, with D uncertain. Trimming took off 5 bases at V and 7 bases at J, with 15 bases between the two ends. In germline, CDR1 is MDHEN, CDR2 SYDVKM. The CDR3 consists of 14 residues. The CDR3 sequence: CASSLYGVRQPQHF. The CDR3 DNA follows: TGTGCCAGCAGTCTTTACGGGGTACGACAGCCCCAGCATTTT.

V usage is TRBV19 and J usage is TRBJ1-5; perhaps TRBD1 as D (6 bases). The V end was cut by 7 bases, the J end by 0 bases, with 16 bases between. Germline V CDR1 and CDR2: LNHDA, SQIVND (reference sequence). The CDR3 contains 16 residues. The CDR3 reads CASTGAGKLSNQPQHF. The CDR3 nucleotides read TGTGCCAGTACAGGGGCAGGAAAGCTTAGCAATCAGCCCCAGCATTTT.

The J gene is TRBJ2-1, the V gene TRBV7-9; D ambiguous. The CDR3 is 16 amino acids. Germline V lookup: CDR1 SEHNR, CDR2 FQNEAQ (reference sequence). V dropped 6 bases and J dropped 7 bases, with 22 bases sitting between them. CDR3 in amino acids: CASSDIPGQSSNEQFF. CDR3 sequence (DNA): TGTGCCAGCAGTGATATCCCGGGTCAGTCGTCGAATGAGCAGTTCTTC.

The V gene is TRBV7-9, the J gene TRBJ2-5; 10 bases match TRBD1. Germline CDR1 reads SEHNR; CDR2 reads FQNEAQ (reference sequence). CDR3 length equals 17 residues. With V trimmed by 6 bases and J by 5 bases, 15 bases remained unmatched. The DNA for the CDR3 is TGTGCCAGCAGTCGACGCTCCGGGACAGGGGAGGCCGAGACCCAGTACTTC. This translates into CASSRRSGTGEAETQYF.

This clone was found a few times. This chain joins TRBV10-3 and TRBJ1-6; D is possibly TRBD1 (6 bases). The CDR3 is made up of 15 amino acids. V shed 3 bases and J shed 10 bases, with 16 bases lying between them. Germline CDR1 ENHRY, CDR2 SYGVKD. The chain's CDR3 is CAISEGQGQVSPLHF. Written as DNA, the CDR3 is TGTGCCATCAGTGAAGGGCAGGGACAAGTATCACCCCTCCACTTT.

The chain recombines TRBV19 with TRBJ1-4; 7 bases are a match to TRBD1. The ends lost 6 bases at V and 4 bases at J; junction bases unmatched: 8. The germline V gene encodes CDR1 LNHDA and CDR2 SQIVND (reference sequence). The CDR3 length is 15 residues. The CDR3 here is CASSPRDSRNEKLFF. The DNA for the CDR3 is TGTGCCAGTAGCCCCCGGGACAGCCGTAATGAAAAACTGTTTTTT.

This clone was found once. The genes are TRBV5-8 and TRBJ1-6, with D unresolved. CDR1 and CDR2 from the germline V gene are SGHTS and YDEGEE. CDR3 length equals 13 residues. Trimming took off 0 bases at V and 9 bases at J, with 7 bases between the two ends. DNA for the CDR3: TGTGCCAGCAGCTTGGATAGAGGTTCACCCCTCCACTTT. Encoded protein: CASSLDRGSPLHF. Using reference TRBV5-8 and TRBJ1-6 for the parts outside the CDR3, the full variable domain is EAGVTQSPTHLIKTRGQQATLRCSPISGHTSVYWYQQALGLGLQFLLWYDEGEERNRGNFPPRFSGRQFPNYSSELNVNALELEDSALYLCASSLDRGSPLHFGNGTRLTVT.

The rearrangement uses TRBV2 and TRBJ2-5, with TRBD2 identical over 9 bases. This CDR3 contains 15 residues. The V and J ends lost 2 bases and 4 bases, in that order; junction bases with no gene match: 5. CDR1 is SNHLY and CDR2 is FYNNEI in the germline V gene. The CDR3 region has the DNA TGTGCCAGCAGTGAATTCAATAGCGGGAGAGAGACCCAGTACTTC. Protein: CASSEFNSGRETQYF.

The chain combines TRBV6-6 with TRBJ1-4, with 9 positions matching TRBD1. CDR1 is MNHNY, CDR2 SVGAGI, per germline (reference sequence). This CDR3 has 15 amino acids. The ends lost 6 bases at V and 5 bases at J; junction bases unmatched: 7. In DNA, the CDR3 is TGTGCCAGCAGCGTCCTGGGACAGGGAAATGAAAAACTGTTTTTT. Translating gives CASSVLGQGNEKLFF.

The V and J genes are TRBV5-1 and TRBJ2-5; 7 bases agree with TRBD1. Germline V gene sequence: CDR1 SGHRS, CDR2 YFSETQ. The V and J ends lost 5 bases and 1 base, in that order; junction bases with no gene match: 8. The CDR3 loop spans 15 amino acids. CDR3 nucleotides: TGCGCCAGCAGACCTTCGGGACAGCTCCAAGAGACCCAGTACTTC. It translates to CASRPSGQLQETQYF.

The chain has TRBV5-1 and TRBJ2-1; TRBD1 aligns across 8 bases. The length of the CDR3 is 15 residues. CDR1 SGHRS and CDR2 YFSETQ come from the germline V gene. Trimming at V came to 7 bases and at J to 3 bases, leaving 9 bases not matched to a gene. The chain's CDR3 is CASGTGEPYYNEQFF. Written as DNA, the CDR3 is TGCGCCAGCGGGACAGGAGAACCCTACTACAATGAGCAGTTCTTC.

This clone was picked up one time. The chain combines TRBV29-1 with TRBJ2-7; D may be TRBD1 or TRBD2 (5 bases each). Germline loops: CDR1 SQVTM, CDR2 ANQGSEA. V lost 3 bases to trimming and J lost 1 base, with 19 bases between them. There are 16 residues in the CDR3. CDR3 region: CSVEGSRDSQSYEQYF. The CDR3 coding sequence is TGCAGCGTTGAGGGGAGCCGTGACAGCCAGTCCTACGAGCAGTACTTC.

J is TRBJ1-3 and V is TRBV6-5, with D tentatively TRBD1 (5 bases). The germline gives CDR1 MNHEY, CDR2 SVGAGI. The CDR3 has 12 amino acids. CDR3 sequence reads: CVADSAGNTIYF. The CDR3 DNA follows: TGTGTCGCCGACAGCGCTGGAAACACCATATATTTT.

This sequence joins TRBV5-6 and TRBJ1-4; D is ambiguous. Per germline, CDR1 SGHDT and CDR2 YYEEEE. V lost 4 bases to trimming and J lost 11 bases, with 15 bases between them. The CDR3 has 13 amino acids. The chain's CDR3 is CASSLVAVDKLFF. Here the CDR3 DNA reads TGTGCCAGCAGCCTCGTCGCAGTGGATAAACTGTTTTTT.